This is a list of T cell receptor beta chains from one sample in a study of T cell responses to AZD1222 COVID-19 vaccine. Using immunoSEQ multiplex PCR, the repertoire was profiled, and TCRdb retains in-frame clones only, with some absent. Here the sample spans 80,000 to 100,000 clones, roughly nine tenths being singletons. Sequencing was performed on peripheral blood, taken 28 days after the second AZD1222 dose. All receptors come from an adult who received the AZD1222 COVID-19 vaccine. Each CDR3 is given with its conserved first and last residue. The D gene is left open where the match is weak. Size is omitted from some rows. Given values are once, few, many or a class for expanded clones.

d_gene: NA
v_gene: TRBV6-4
j_gene: TRBJ2-1
abundance: NA
CDR3nt: TGTGCCAGCAGGGAGATCTACAATGAGCAGTTCTTC
CDR3aa: CASREIYNEQFF

d_gene: TRBD2
v_gene: TRBV30
j_gene: TRBJ2-7
abundance: NA
CDR3nt: TGTGCCTGGAGTCCAGATAGCGGGGGGGAGCACTCCTACGAGCAGTACTTC
CDR3aa: CAWSPDSGGEHSYEQYF

d_gene: NA
v_gene: TRBV5-8
j_gene: TRBJ2-3
abundance: NA
CDR3nt: TGTGCCAGCAGCTTGGGGCAGACAGATACGCAGTATTTT
CDR3aa: CASSLGQTDTQYF

d_gene: NA
v_gene: TRBV5-1
j_gene: TRBJ2-5
abundance: NA
CDR3nt: TGCGCCAGCAGCTTGGAAGGGGTAGGCGAGACCCAGTACTTC
CDR3aa: CASSLEGVGETQYF

d_gene: NA
v_gene: TRBV3-1/TRBV3-2
j_gene: TRBJ2-1
abundance: NA
CDR3nt: TGTGCCAGCAGCCAGGGTAGCTATGACTACAATGAGCAGTTCTTC
CDR3aa: CASSQGSYDYNEQFF

d_gene: TRBD1
v_gene: TRBV5-1
j_gene: TRBJ2-1
abundance: NA
CDR3nt: TGCGCCAGCAGCCTCGGACAGGGTTACAATGAGCAGTTCTTC
CDR3aa: CASSLGQGYNEQFF

d_gene: TRBD1
v_gene: TRBV18
j_gene: TRBJ2-7
abundance: NA
CDR3nt: TGTGCCAGCTCACCAACGGGACAGGCCTCAGGCTACGAGCAGTACTTC
CDR3aa: CASSPTGQASGYEQYF

d_gene: TRBD2
v_gene: TRBV19
j_gene: TRBJ2-5
abundance: NA
CDR3nt: TGTGCCAGTAGGCGGAGAACTAGCGATGAAGAGACCCAGTACTTC
CDR3aa: CASRRRTSDEETQYF

d_gene: NA
v_gene: TRBV5-1
j_gene: TRBJ2-2
abundance: NA
CDR3nt: TGCGCCAGCACCGCGCTGCCCGGGGAGCTGTTTTTT
CDR3aa: CASTALPGELFF

d_gene: NA
v_gene: TRBV5-4
j_gene: TRBJ1-1
abundance: NA
CDR3nt: TGTGCCAGCAGGCTCACAGGGAACACTGAAGCTTTCTTT
CDR3aa: CASRLTGNTEAFF

d_gene: NA
v_gene: TRBV18
j_gene: TRBJ2-3
abundance: NA
CDR3nt: TGTGCCAGCTCACCAAAGTTTGAGGGACGCACAGATACGCAGTATTTT
CDR3aa: CASSPKFEGRTDTQYF

d_gene: NA
v_gene: TRBV19
j_gene: TRBJ1-1
abundance: NA
CDR3nt: TGTGCCAGTATTGGACAGTCAGGCACTGAAGCTTTCTTT
CDR3aa: CASIGQSGTEAFF

d_gene: NA
v_gene: TRBV30
j_gene: TRBJ1-6
abundance: NA
CDR3nt: TGTGCCTGGGGGGGGAATTTACGTTCACCCCTCCACTTT
CDR3aa: CAWGGNLRSPLHF

d_gene: NA
v_gene: TRBV6-5
j_gene: TRBJ1-1
abundance: NA
CDR3nt: TGTGCCAGCAGTTACTCGATGGGGGCAGGCACTGAAGCTTTCTTT
CDR3aa: CASSYSMGAGTEAFF

d_gene: TRBD2
v_gene: TRBV10-3
j_gene: TRBJ2-1
abundance: NA
CDR3nt: TGTGCCATCAGTGAGTCCCGCGGGGGAGAAATCTACAATGAGCAGTTCTTC
CDR3aa: CAISESRGGEIYNEQFF

d_gene: TRBD2
v_gene: TRBV25-1
j_gene: TRBJ2-5
abundance: NA
CDR3nt: TGTGCCAGCAGTGAATTGGGTAGCGGGGGACAAGAGACCCAGTACTTC
CDR3aa: CASSELGSGGQETQYF

d_gene: NA
v_gene: TRBV19
j_gene: TRBJ2-1
abundance: few
CDR3nt: TGTGCCAGTACCCTCACAGGGTGGAATGAGCAGTTCTTC
CDR3aa: CASTLTGWNEQFF

d_gene: TRBD1
v_gene: TRBV6-5
j_gene: TRBJ1-4
abundance: once
CDR3nt: TGTGCCAGCAGTAATTGGGGGACAGGGGCAAAACTGTTTTTT
CDR3aa: CASSNWGTGAKLFF

d_gene: TRBD1
v_gene: TRBV7-8
j_gene: TRBJ1-1
abundance: NA
CDR3nt: TGTGCCAGCAGCTTCGACAGGGCTACTGAAGCTTTCTTT
CDR3aa: CASSFDRATEAFF

d_gene: TRBD2
v_gene: TRBV2
j_gene: TRBJ2-3
abundance: NA
CDR3nt: TGTGCCAGCAGGGATTCTGGACTAGCGCCCGAGAACACAGATACGCAGTATTTT
CDR3aa: CASRDSGLAPENTDTQYF

d_gene: NA
v_gene: TRBV7-9
j_gene: TRBJ2-3
abundance: NA
CDR3nt: TGTGCCAGCAGCTCCTTAGGGGGGGGCGCAGATACGCAGTATTTT
CDR3aa: CASSSLGGGADTQYF

d_gene: TRBD1
v_gene: TRBV2
j_gene: TRBJ2-7
abundance: NA
CDR3nt: TGTGCCAGCAGTGAACTAGGACAGGGCCCCTACGAGCAGTACTTC
CDR3aa: CASSELGQGPYEQYF

d_gene: NA
v_gene: TRBV9
j_gene: TRBJ2-7
abundance: once
CDR3nt: TGTGCCAGCAGCGTAGTAGGCGACAGAGTCCTCGAGCAGTACTTC
CDR3aa: CASSVVGDRVLEQYF

d_gene: TRBD2
v_gene: TRBV25-1
j_gene: TRBJ2-5
abundance: NA
CDR3nt: TGTGCCAGCAGTGAAGGGACTAGTTTGGAGACCCAGTACTTC
CDR3aa: CASSEGTSLETQYF

d_gene: NA
v_gene: TRBV7-9
j_gene: TRBJ1-1
abundance: NA
CDR3nt: TGTGCCAGCAGCTTAAAGTGGGACACTGAAGCTTTCTTT
CDR3aa: CASSLKWDTEAFF

d_gene: NA
v_gene: TRBV30
j_gene: TRBJ1-6
abundance: NA
CDR3nt: TGTGCCTGGAGTCAGAGGAATTCACCCCTCCACTTT
CDR3aa: CAWSQRNSPLHF

d_gene: NA
v_gene: TRBV18
j_gene: TRBJ1-5
abundance: NA
CDR3nt: TGTGCCAGCTCACCCGACTGGGAAAGCCCAAACAATCAGCCCCAGCATTTT
CDR3aa: CASSPDWESPNNQPQHF

d_gene: NA
v_gene: TRBV27
j_gene: TRBJ1-2
abundance: NA
CDR3nt: TGTGCCAGCCGGGGTGTTTCGGGCTACACCTTC
CDR3aa: CASRGVSGYTF

d_gene: NA
v_gene: TRBV4-2
j_gene: TRBJ2-3
abundance: many
CDR3nt: TGTGCCAGCAGCCAAGATTCAGGCCGCTACACGCAGTATTTT
CDR3aa: CASSQDSGRYTQYF

d_gene: NA
v_gene: TRBV19
j_gene: TRBJ2-7
abundance: NA
CDR3nt: TGTGCCAGTAGTATTTGGTTGAGCTACGAGCAGTACTTC
CDR3aa: CASSIWLSYEQYF

d_gene: NA
v_gene: TRBV6-1
j_gene: TRBJ1-3
abundance: NA
CDR3nt: TGTGCCAGCAGTGAAGCAGGGGACGGAAACACCATATATTTT
CDR3aa: CASSEAGDGNTIYF

d_gene: NA
v_gene: TRBV2
j_gene: TRBJ2-6
abundance: NA
CDR3nt: TGTGCCAGCAGTGAAGTCGGGAATTACGGGGCCAACGTCCTGACTTTC
CDR3aa: CASSEVGNYGANVLTF